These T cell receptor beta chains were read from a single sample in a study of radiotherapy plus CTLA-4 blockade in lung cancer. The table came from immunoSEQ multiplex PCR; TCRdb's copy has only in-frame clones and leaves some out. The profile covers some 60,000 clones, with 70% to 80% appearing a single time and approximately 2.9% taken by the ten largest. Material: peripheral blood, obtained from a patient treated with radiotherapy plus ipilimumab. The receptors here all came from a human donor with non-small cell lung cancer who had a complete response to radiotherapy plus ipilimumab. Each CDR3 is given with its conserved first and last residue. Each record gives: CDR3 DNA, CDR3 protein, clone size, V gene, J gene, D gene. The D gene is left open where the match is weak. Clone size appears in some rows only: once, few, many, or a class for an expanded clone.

TGTGCCAGCAGGAATAGATCGGGACTAGCGGGAATCCAAGAGACCCAGTACTTC	CASRNRSGLAGIQETQYF	NA	TRBV5-5	TRBJ2-5	TRBD2
TGTGCCAGTAGTATAGAGGGGGGCACCGGGGAGCTGTTTTTT	CASSIEGGTGELFF	NA	TRBV19	TRBJ2-2	NA
TGCGCCAGCAGCCAAGAGTCGTGGGGCGATACTGAAGCTTTCTTT	CASSQESWGDTEAFF	NA	TRBV4-3	TRBJ1-1	NA
TGTGCCACCAGCAGAGGGGGAGTACAGGGAGGGGCTTTCTTT	CATSRGGVQGGAFF	NA	TRBV15	TRBJ1-1	NA
TGTGCCAGCTGCGGGGACAGGGTACTTTCTGGGGCCAACGTCCTGACTTTC	CASCGDRVLSGANVLTF	NA	TRBV28	TRBJ2-6	TRBD1
TGTGCCAGCAGCCCTGGACATGCCTACGAGCAGTACTTC	CASSPGHAYEQYF	few	TRBV6-6	TRBJ2-7	NA
TGTGCCAGCAGCGAGGGGCAGGGGACATACGAGCAGTACTTC	CASSEGQGTYEQYF	once	TRBV7-9	TRBJ2-7	NA
TGTGCTAGTGGTTTGACCAACAGGGCCTACGAGCAGTACTTC	CASGLTNRAYEQYF	once	TRBV12-5	TRBJ2-7	NA
TGTGCCAGTAAATCTATGCCGGGAGCCAACGAGCAGTACTTC	CASKSMPGANEQYF	NA	TRBV19	TRBJ2-7	NA
TGTGCCAGCAGCCCGAGGGTGGGAGGGCCTCAGCCCTACAATGAGCAGTTCTTC	CASSPRVGGPQPYNEQFF	NA	TRBV6-4	TRBJ2-1	TRBD2
TGCGCCAGCAGTGAACGTCCGCTAAATCAGCCCCAGCATTTT	CASSERPLNQPQHF	few	TRBV10-2	TRBJ1-5	NA
TGTGCCAGCAGCCAACCAGGGTCCGGCGGGGAGCTGTTTTTT	CASSQPGSGGELFF	NA	TRBV11-2	TRBJ2-2	NA
TGTGCCACCAGCCCGGACAGGGCCCGCGAGCAGTACTTC	CATSPDRAREQYF	NA	TRBV15	TRBJ2-7	TRBD1
TGTGCCAGCAGACTGGGACAGGATAATTCACCCCTCCACTTT	CASRLGQDNSPLHF	NA	TRBV6-5	TRBJ1-6	TRBD1
TGTGCCAGCAGCTCCGGACTAGCGGGGGCACAGTACTTC	CASSSGLAGAQYF	NA	TRBV7-3	TRBJ2-7	TRBD2
TGTGCCAGCAGCTCCACTCAGGGTTTGGACACTGAAGCTTTCTTT	CASSSTQGLDTEAFF	NA	TRBV7-9	TRBJ1-1	NA
TGTGCCACTGATACAGGGGAGGTACCCTACGAGCAGTACTTC	CATDTGEVPYEQYF	NA	TRBV28	TRBJ2-7	NA
TGTGCCAGCAGTTACTCTACGGGCAATGAGCAGTTCTTC	CASSYSTGNEQFF	few	TRBV6-6	TRBJ2-1	NA
TGTGCCAGCAGTGAAGGTCTAGCGGCCAGCACAGATACGCAGTATTTT	CASSEGLAASTDTQYF	NA	TRBV2	TRBJ2-3	TRBD2
TGTGCCAGCAGCTCCGGGAGGGCCCCCTACAATGAGCAGTTCTTC	CASSSGRAPYNEQFF	NA	TRBV13	TRBJ2-1	TRBD2
TGTGCCAGCAGCCCCCGGATAACAGGGAACACTGAAGCTTTCTTT	CASSPRITGNTEAFF	few	TRBV7-2	TRBJ1-1	NA
TGTGCCAGCAGTGATACGCAGGGCAATTCACCCCTCCACTTT	CASSDTQGNSPLHF	few	TRBV6-1	TRBJ1-6	NA
TGTGCCAGCACTACCCAGGGGGCGCGTTACGAGCAGTACTTC	CASTTQGARYEQYF	NA	TRBV2	TRBJ2-7	TRBD1
TGTGCCAGCAGCCTCGGGGGGAGAGCTTTCTTT	CASSLGGRAFF	NA	TRBV7-8	TRBJ1-1	NA
TGTGCCAGCAGCGTTCTCAGTAACACTGAAGCTTTCTTT	CASSVLSNTEAFF	NA	TRBV9	TRBJ1-1	NA
TGCAGTGCTAGTCCCGGGACAGGGAAGTTCTTC	CSASPGTGKFF	NA	TRBV20-1	TRBJ2-1	TRBD1
TGTGCCAGTAGCTCCGGCCACGGGAGCCTACAAGAGACCCAGTACTTC	CASSSGHGSLQETQYF	NA	TRBV19	TRBJ2-5	NA